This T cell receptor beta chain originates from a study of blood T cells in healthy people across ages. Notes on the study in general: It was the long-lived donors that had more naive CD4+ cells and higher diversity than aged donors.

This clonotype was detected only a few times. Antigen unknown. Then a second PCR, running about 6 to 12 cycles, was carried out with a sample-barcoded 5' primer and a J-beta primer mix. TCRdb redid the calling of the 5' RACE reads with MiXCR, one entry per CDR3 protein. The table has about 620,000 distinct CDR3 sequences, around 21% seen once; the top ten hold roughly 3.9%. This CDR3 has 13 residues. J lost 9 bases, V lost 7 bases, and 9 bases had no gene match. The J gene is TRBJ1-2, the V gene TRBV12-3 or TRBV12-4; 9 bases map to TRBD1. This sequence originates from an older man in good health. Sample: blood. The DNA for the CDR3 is TGTGCCAGCAAAGACCGGGACAGGGATCGCTACACCTTC. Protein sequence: CASKDRDRDRYTF.